This T cell receptor (beta chain) appears in the sequencing data of a study of cytomegalovirus exposure and HLA in healthy donors. From germline, CDR1 is MNHNS and CDR2 SASEGT. CDR3 length: 16 residues. V gave up 4 bases and J gave up 2 bases; unmatched junction bases: 9. This PCR relied on a set of 60 Vbeta primers and 13 Jbeta primers. Clones were sequenced by immunoSEQ multiplex PCR, and TCRdb holds only the in-frame ones, with some missing. The sample has tens of thousands of clones, and its top ten clones hold less than 2.5%. The TCR was taken from a female donor in good health and CMV-seronegative. The sequenced sample was PBMCs. The chain carries TRBV6-1 and TRBJ2-7, with TRBD1 matching over 9 bases. CDR3 sequence reads: CASSVTGTGFAYEQYF. The CDR3 region has the DNA TGTGCCAGCAGTGTAACCGGGACAGGGTTCGCCTACGAGCAGTACTTC.